Described below is a single T cell receptor (beta chain) sequence and its context. The CDR3 is 15 residues long. The V end was cut by 0 bases, the J end by 5 bases, with 11 bases between. Germline V gene lookup returns CDR1 SGHRS and CDR2 YFSETQ. This sample was included in a study of OX40 agonist ivuxolimab in advanced cancers. The repertoire was sequenced with immunoSEQ multiplex PCR; TCRdb's copy has only in-frame clones and lacks some. The sample shows some 58,000 clones, approximately 88% of them seen only once. Here the sequenced sample was CD4+ or CD8+ T cells sorted from blood, taken in a trial of the OX40 agonist ivuxolimab. The J gene is TRBJ1-4, the V gene TRBV5-1; D possibly corresponds to TRBD1 (5 bases). This clonotype was sampled from an adult with an advanced solid tumor such as melanoma, head and neck, liver or kidney cancer. The CDR3 region has the DNA TGCGCCAGCAGCTTGGGTTTTGGGGGGAATGAAAAACTGTTTTTT. Its protein product is CASSLGFGGNEKLFF.